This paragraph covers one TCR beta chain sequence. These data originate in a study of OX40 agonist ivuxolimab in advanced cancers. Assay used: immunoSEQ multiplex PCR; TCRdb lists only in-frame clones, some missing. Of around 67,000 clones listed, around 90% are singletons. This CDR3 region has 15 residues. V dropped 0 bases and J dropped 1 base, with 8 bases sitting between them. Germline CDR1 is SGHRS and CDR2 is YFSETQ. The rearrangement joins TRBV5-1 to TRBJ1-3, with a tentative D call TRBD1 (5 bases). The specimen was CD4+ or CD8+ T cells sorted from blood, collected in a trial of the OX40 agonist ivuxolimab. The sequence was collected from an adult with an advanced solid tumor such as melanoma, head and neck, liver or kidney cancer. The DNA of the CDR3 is TGCGCCAGCAGCTTGGGCGAGGGGTCTGGAAACACCATATATTTT. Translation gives CASSLGEGSGNTIYF.